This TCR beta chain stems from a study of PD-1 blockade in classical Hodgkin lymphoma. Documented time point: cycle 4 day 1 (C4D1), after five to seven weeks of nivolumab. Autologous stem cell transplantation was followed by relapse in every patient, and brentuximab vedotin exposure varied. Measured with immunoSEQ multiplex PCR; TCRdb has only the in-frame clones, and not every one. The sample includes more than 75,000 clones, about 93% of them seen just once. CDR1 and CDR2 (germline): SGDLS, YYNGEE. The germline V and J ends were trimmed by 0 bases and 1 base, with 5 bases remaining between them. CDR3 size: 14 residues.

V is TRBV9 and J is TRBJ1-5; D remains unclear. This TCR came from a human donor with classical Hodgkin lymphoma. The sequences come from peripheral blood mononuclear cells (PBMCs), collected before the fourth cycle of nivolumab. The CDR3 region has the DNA TGTGCCAGCAGCGTAGGGTTCAGCAATCAGCCCCAGCATTTT. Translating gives CASSVGFSNQPQHF.